This is a list of T cell receptor beta chains from one sample in a study of naive and memory T cell subsets. TCRdb reprocessed the UMI-ligation and nested PCR reads via MiXCR and lists one record per CDR3 protein. The sample includes 75,000 to 85,000 distinct CDR3 sequences, around 13% of them seen just once. The sample comprised central memory CD4+ T cells from blood. The receptors shown here come from a human donor in good health. CDR3s include the opening cysteine and the closing phenylalanine or tryptophan. The D gene is left open where the match is weak. Clone size, where shown, is once, few, many, or a class for clones that have expanded.

d_gene	abundance	j_gene	v_gene	len	CDR3nt	CDR3aa
TRBD2	many	TRBJ2-1	TRBV7-8	17	TGTGCCAGCAGCCCACGACTAGCGGGTTCTCGGCCAGAAGGGCAGTTCTTC	CASSPRLAGSRPEGQFF
TRBD2	few	TRBJ2-1	TRBV29-1	12	TGCAGCTCCGGTGCAGCGGGGGATGAGCAGTTCTTC	CSSGAAGDEQFF
-	few	TRBJ1-5	TRBV20-1	15	TGCAGTGCTAGAGATCGTAGACAGGTCAATCAGCCCCAGCATTTT	CSARDRRQVNQPQHF
TRBD2	many	TRBJ2-6	TRBV11-2	17	TGTGCCAGCAGCGAAGGGACTACCAGCCTAGGGGCCAACGTCCTGACTTTC	CASSEGTTSLGANVLTF
-	few	TRBJ2-7	TRBV12-5	14	TGTGCTAGTGGTTTGCCCGGGCAAGGAGGCGAGCAGTACTTC	CASGLPGQGGEQYF
TRBD2	many	TRBJ2-1	TRBV24-1	15	TGTGCCACCAGTGTTGATGGACTAGCCTCTAATGAGCAGTTCTTC	CATSVDGLASNEQFF
TRBD2	many	TRBJ2-3	TRBV28	20	TGTGCCAGCAGAACGTCTCGGACTAGCGGGAGGGCTACGTCCAGGGATACGCAGTATTTT	CASRTSRTSGRATSRDTQYF
TRBD1	-	TRBJ1-2	TRBV7-2	14	TGTGCCAGCAGACCGGGACAGGGGGGCTATGGCTACACCTTC	CASRPGQGGYGYTF
-	once	TRBJ1-6	TRBV5-4	13	TGTGCCAGCAGCTTAGGGATCAGTCCACCCCTCCACTTT	CASSLGISPPLHF
-	many	TRBJ2-4	TRBV7-2	16	TGTGCCAGCAGCTTAGTTGCCGGGAGTTCCGAAAACATTCAGTACTTC	CASSLVAGSSENIQYF
TRBD2	many	TRBJ2-7	TRBV20-1	14	TGCAGTGCTAGAGACAGAGCGGGAGTACAAGAGCAGTACTTC	CSARDRAGVQEQYF
TRBD2	-	TRBJ2-5	TRBV5-1	16	TGCGCCAGCAGCTCGCCCGCGGGGGGATGGTTAGAGACCCAGTACTTC	CASSSPAGGWLETQYF
TRBD2	-	TRBJ2-1	TRBV4-3	17	TGCGCCAGCAGCCAAGGTGGGGGACTAGCGGCCTACAATGAGCAGTTCTTC	CASSQGGGLAAYNEQFF
-	many	TRBJ2-5	TRBV5-1	15	TGCGCCAGCAGCTTGGGAGGGGAGAGTGTTCCGGCCCAGTACTTC	CASSLGGESVPAQYF
-	few	TRBJ1-6	TRBV25-1	13	TGTGCCAGCACCAAGGGCAAGGGACTCGCCCTCCACTTT	CASTKGKGLALHF
TRBD1	many	TRBJ1-3	TRBV2	15	TGTGCCAGCAGTGAGGCAGGGGGGTCTGGAAACACCATATATTTT	CASSEAGGSGNTIYF
-	-	TRBJ1-1	TRBV30	17	TGTGCCTGGAGTCCTATACCCTTTACAAACAGTCTCACTGAAGCTTTCTTT	CAWSPIPFTNSLTEAFF
-	many	TRBJ1-1	TRBV27	14	TGTGCCAGCAAAAACTCCTTCCCTAACACTGAAGCTTTCTTT	CASKNSFPNTEAFF
-	few	TRBJ1-1	TRBV7-3	14	TGTGCCAGCAGCTCGGGACACCAGAACACTGAAGCTTTCTTT	CASSSGHQNTEAFF
-	-	TRBJ1-1	TRBV28	14	TGTGCCACGATAGAGGCTGTCAGGAACACTGAAGCTTTCTTT	CATIEAVRNTEAFF
TRBD2	-	TRBJ2-7	TRBV10-3	16	TGTGCCATCAGTCGCACCGATAGCGGGGGATCTAACGAGCAGTACTTC	CAISRTDSGGSNEQYF
TRBD1	many	TRBJ2-3	TRBV7-6	15	TGTGCCAGCAGCCCCGGGACAGGGTTATCAGATACGCAGTATTTT	CASSPGTGLSDTQYF